The next 2 T cell receptor beta chains were all read from a single sample in a study of beta chain features in type 1 diabetes (dated by TCRdb to the late 2010s). The library was made by the immunoSEQ multiplex PCR assay. The entire amount of isolated RNA was reverse transcribed using the High Capacity cDNA Reverse Transcription Kit, so the sequenced TCRB transcripts were expressed ones. In TCRdb, the immuneACCESS table is reduced to in-frame sequences with V and J assigned. These tables do not hold every clone; where another copy was compared, an unresolved V gene accounts for under half, and the others remain unexplained. The sample yields about 240,000 clones; 25% to 35% were counted once. The ten largest clones represent approximately 4% of the sample. Sequenced sample: central memory CD4+ T cells from blood. The receptors were sampled from a man aged 25-45 years in good health.

This clone was picked up a small number of times. The chain is built from TRBV7-9 and TRBJ2-7; the match to TRBD2 covers 13 bases. The V gene's germline CDR1 is SEHNR and CDR2 FQNEAQ (reference sequence). Trimming cost V 5 bases and J 6 bases; bases outside gene matches: 7. This CDR3 has 15 residues. In DNA, the CDR3 is TGTGCCAGCAGCCTACTAGCGGGAGGGCCATTCGAGCAGTACTTC. This codes for CASSLLAGGPFEQYF. The variable domain in full, with the rest retrieved from reference TRBV7-9 and TRBJ2-7, is DTGVSQNPRHKITKRGQNVTFRCDPISEHNRLYWYRQTLGQGPEFLTYFQNEAQLEKSRLLSDRFSAERPKGSFSTLEIQRTEQGDSAMYLCASSLLAGGPFEQYFGPGTRLTVT.

This clone occurred a few times. This sequence joins TRBV5-6 and TRBJ2-7, with unresolved D. This CDR3 contains 14 residues. V was pared by 0 bases and J by 2 bases, with 9 bases between. The germline gives CDR1 SGHDT, CDR2 YYEEEE. CDR3 nucleotide sequence: TGTGCCAGCAGCTTGGGCCAAGTCCCCTACGAGCAGTACTTC. This sequence encodes CASSLGQVPYEQYF.